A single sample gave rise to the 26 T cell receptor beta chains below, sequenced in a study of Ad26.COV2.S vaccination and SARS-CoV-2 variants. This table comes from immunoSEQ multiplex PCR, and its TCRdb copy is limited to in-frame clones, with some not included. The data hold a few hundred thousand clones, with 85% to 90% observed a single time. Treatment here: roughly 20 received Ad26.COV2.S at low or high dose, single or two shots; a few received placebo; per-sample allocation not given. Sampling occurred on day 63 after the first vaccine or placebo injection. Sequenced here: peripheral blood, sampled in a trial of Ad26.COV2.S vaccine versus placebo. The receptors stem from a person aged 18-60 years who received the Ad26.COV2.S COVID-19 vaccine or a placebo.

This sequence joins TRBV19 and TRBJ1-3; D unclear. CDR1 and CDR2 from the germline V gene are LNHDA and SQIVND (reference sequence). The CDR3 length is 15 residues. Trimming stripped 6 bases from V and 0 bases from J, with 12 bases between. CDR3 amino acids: CASSPGSSSGNTIYF. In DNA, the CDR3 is TGTGCCAGTAGCCCAGGATCCTCCTCTGGAAACACCATATATTTT.

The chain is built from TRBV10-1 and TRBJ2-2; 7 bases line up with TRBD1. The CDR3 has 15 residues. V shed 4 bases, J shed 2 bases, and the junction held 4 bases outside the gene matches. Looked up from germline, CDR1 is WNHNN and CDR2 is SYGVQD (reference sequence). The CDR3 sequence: CASSAGQLNTGELFF. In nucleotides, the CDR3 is TGCGCCAGCAGTGCGGGACAGCTTAACACCGGGGAGCTGTTTTTT.

As DNA, the CDR3 is TGTGCCAGCAGCTCACAAGGCTATGGCTACACCTTC. This codes for CASSSQGYGYTF. The chain joins TRBV6-6 to TRBJ1-2; D is unresolved. The germline gives CDR1 MNHNY, CDR2 SVGAGI (reference sequence). This CDR3 has 12 residues. Trimming removed 6 bases at V and 4 bases at J, with 9 bases between.

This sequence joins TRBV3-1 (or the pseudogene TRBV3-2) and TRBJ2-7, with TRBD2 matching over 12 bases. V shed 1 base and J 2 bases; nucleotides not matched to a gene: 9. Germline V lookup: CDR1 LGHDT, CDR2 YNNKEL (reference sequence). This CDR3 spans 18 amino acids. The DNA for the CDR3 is TGTGCCAGCAGCCAAGCACGACTAGCGGGAGACCGGCCCTACGAGCAGTACGTC. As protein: CASSQARLAGDRPYEQYV.

The CDR3 spells CASSQEETSGGAETQYF. Written as DNA, the CDR3 is TGCGCCAGCAGCCAAGAAGAGACTAGCGGGGGGGCAGAGACCCAGTACTTC. The V gene is TRBV4-3, the J gene TRBJ2-5, with 14 bases lining up with TRBD2. This CDR3 contains 17 residues. From germline, CDR1 is LGHNA and CDR2 YSLEER. The ends lost 0 bases at V and 4 bases at J; junction bases unmatched: 4.

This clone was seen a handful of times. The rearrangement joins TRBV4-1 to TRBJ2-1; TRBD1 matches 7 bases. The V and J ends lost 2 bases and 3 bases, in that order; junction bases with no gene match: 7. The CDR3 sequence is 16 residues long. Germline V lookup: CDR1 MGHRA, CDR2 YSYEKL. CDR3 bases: TGCGCCAGCAGCCAATCAACAGGGGACCTCTACAATGAGCAGTTCTTC. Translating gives CASSQSTGDLYNEQFF.

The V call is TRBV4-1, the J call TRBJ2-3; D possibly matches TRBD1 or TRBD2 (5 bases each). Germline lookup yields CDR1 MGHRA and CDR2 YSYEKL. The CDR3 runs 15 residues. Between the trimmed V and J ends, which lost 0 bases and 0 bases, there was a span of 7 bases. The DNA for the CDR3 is TGCGCCAGCAGCCAAGAGGGACGTAGCACAGATACGCAGTATTTT. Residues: CASSQEGRSTDTQYF.

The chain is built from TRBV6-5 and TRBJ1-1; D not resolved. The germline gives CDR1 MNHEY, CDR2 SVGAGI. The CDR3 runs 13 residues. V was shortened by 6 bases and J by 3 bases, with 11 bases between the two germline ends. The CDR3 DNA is TGTGCCAGCAGCATCATTCCGGACACTGAAGCTTTCTTT. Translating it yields CASSIIPDTEAFF.

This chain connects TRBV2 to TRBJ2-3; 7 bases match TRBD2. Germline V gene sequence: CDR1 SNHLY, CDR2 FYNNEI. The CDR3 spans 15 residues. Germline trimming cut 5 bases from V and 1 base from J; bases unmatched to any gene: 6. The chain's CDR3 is CASSFIGLGTDTQYF. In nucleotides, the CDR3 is TGTGCCAGCAGTTTTATTGGACTAGGCACAGATACGCAGTATTTT.

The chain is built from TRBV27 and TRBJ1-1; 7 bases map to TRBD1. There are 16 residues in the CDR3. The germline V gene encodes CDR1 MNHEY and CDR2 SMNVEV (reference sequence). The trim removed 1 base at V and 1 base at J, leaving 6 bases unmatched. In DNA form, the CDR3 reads TGTGCCAGCAGTTTATGGTGGACAGGAGAGAACACTGAAGCTTTCTTT. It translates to CASSLWWTGENTEAFF.

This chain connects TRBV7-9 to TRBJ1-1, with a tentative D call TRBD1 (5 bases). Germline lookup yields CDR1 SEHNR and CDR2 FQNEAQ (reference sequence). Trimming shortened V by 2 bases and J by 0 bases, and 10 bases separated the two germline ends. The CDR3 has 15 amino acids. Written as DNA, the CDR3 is TGTGCCAGCAGCTTATGGGGGGATATGAACACTGAAGCTTTCTTT. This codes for CASSLWGDMNTEAFF.

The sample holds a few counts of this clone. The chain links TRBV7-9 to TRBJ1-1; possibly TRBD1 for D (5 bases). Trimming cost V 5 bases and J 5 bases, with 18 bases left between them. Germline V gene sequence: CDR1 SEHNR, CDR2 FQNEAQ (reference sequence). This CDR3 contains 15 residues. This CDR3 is CASSPRGEGWTEAFF. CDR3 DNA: TGTGCCAGCAGCCCTAGAGGGGAAGGGTGGACTGAAGCTTTCTTT.

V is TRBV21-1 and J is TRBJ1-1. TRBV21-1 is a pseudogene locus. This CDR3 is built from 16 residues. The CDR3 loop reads CASSIPGTSSGTEAFF. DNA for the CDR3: TGTGCCAGCAGCATCCCCGGGACCTCCTCCGGCACTGAAGCTTTCTTT.

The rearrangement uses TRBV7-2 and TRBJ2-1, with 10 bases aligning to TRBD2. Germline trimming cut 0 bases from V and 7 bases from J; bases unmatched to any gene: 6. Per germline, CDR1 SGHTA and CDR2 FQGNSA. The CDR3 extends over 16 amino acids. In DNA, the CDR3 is TGTGCCAGCAGCTTAGCGGGAGCGGGGGGGATGAATGAGCAGTTCTTC. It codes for CASSLAGAGGMNEQFF.

The CDR3 bases are TGTGCCTGGACAACGGGACTTTCGGCCGAGGGGCAGTTCTTC. Its protein product is CAWTTGLSAEGQFF. J is TRBJ2-1 and V is TRBV30; tentatively, D is TRBD2 (6 bases). Germline V CDR1 and CDR2: GTSNPN, SVGIG (reference sequence). The CDR3 covers 14 residues. The V and J ends lost 4 bases and 12 bases respectively, with 22 bases between them. The full variable domain, in which reference TRBV30 and TRBJ2-1 provide the parts outside the CDR3, is SQTIHQWPATLVQPVGSPLSLECTVEGTSNPNLYWYRQAAGRGLQLLFYSVGIGQISSEVPQNLSASRPQDRQFILSSKKLLLSDSGFYLCAWTTGLSAEGQFFGPGTRLTVL.

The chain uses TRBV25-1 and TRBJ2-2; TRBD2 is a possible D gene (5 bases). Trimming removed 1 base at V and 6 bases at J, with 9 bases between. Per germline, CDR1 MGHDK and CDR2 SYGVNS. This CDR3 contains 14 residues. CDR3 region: CASSEFRDPGELFF. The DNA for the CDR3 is TGTGCCAGCAGTGAATTTCGGGATCCCGGGGAGCTGTTTTTT. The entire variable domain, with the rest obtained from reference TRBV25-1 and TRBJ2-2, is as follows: EADIYQTPRYLVIGTGKKITLECSQTMGHDKMYWYQQDPGMELHLIHYSYGVNSTEKGDLSSESTVSRIRTEHFPLTLESARPSHTSQYLCASSEFRDPGELFFGEGSRLTVL.

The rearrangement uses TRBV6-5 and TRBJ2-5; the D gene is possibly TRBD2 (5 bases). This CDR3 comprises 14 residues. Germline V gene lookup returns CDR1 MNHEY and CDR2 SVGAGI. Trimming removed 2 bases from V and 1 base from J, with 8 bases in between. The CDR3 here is CASSYLSGQETQYF. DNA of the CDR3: TGTGCCAGCAGTTACCTCAGCGGCCAAGAGACCCAGTACTTC.

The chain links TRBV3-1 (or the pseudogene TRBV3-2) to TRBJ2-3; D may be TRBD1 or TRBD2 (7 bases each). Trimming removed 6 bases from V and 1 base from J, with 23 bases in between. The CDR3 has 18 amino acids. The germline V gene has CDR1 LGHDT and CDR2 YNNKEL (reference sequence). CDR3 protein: CASRQLAWGGGGTDTQYF. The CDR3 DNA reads TGTGCCAGCAGGCAGCTTGCGTGGGGAGGGGGCGGCACAGATACGCAGTATTTT.

CDR3 residues: CASSLDTIRDRKTEAFF. The CDR3 DNA follows: TGTGCCAGCAGCCTGGACACGATCAGGGATCGGAAAACTGAAGCTTTCTTT. This chain joins TRBV6-2 or TRBV6-3 and TRBJ1-1; TRBD1 is a possible D gene (5 bases). This CDR3 comprises 17 residues. V lost 6 bases and J lost 5, with 25 bases in between. Germline V gene lookup returns CDR1 MNHEY and CDR2 SVGEGT.

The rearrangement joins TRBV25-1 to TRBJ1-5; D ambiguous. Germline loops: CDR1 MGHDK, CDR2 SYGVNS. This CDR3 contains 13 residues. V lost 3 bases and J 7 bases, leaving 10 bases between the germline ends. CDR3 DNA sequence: TGTGCCAGCAGTGATGGAGGAAAGCAGCCCCAGCATTTT. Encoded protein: CASSDGGKQPQHF.

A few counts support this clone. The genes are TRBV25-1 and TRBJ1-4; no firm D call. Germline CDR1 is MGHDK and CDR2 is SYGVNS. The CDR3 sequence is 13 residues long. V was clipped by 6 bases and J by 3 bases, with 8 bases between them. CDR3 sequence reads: CASRGTANEKLFF. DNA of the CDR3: TGTGCCAGCAGGGGTACAGCTAATGAAAAACTGTTTTTT.

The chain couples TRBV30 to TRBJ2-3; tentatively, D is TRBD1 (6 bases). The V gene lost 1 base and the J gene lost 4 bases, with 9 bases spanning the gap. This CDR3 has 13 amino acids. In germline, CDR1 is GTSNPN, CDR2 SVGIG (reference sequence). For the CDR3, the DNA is TGTGCCTGGAGTGGGGGGCGGTCAGATACGCAGTATTTT. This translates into CAWSGGRSDTQYF.

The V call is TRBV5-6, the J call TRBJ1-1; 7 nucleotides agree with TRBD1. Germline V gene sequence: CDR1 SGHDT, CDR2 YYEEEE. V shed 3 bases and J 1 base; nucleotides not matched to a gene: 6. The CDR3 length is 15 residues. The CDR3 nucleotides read TGTGCCAGCAGCTCGCAGGACAGGAGGAACACTGAAGCTTTCTTT. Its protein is CASSSQDRRNTEAFF.

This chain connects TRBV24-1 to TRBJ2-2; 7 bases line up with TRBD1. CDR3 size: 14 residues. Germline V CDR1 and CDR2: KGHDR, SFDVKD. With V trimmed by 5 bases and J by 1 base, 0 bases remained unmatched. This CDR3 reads CATSGQGNTGELFF. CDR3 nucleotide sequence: TGTGCCACCAGTGGACAGGGGAACACCGGGGAGCTGTTTTTT.

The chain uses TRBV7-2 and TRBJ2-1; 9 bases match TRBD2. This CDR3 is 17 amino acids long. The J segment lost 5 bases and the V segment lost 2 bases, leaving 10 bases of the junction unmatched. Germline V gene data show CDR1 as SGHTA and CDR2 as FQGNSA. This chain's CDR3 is CASSLPNLAGRHNEQFF. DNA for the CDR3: TGTGCCAGCAGCTTACCTAACCTAGCGGGGAGACACAATGAGCAGTTCTTC. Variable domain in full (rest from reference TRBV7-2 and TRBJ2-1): GAGVSQSPSNKVTEKGKDVELRCDPISGHTALYWYRQSLGQGLEFLIYFQGNSAPDKSGLPSDRFSAERTGGSVSTLTIQRTQQEDSAVYLCASSLPNLAGRHNEQFFGPGTRLTVL.

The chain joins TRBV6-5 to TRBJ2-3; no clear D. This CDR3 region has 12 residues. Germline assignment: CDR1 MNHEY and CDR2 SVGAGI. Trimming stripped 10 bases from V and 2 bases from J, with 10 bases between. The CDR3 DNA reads TGTGCCACCACCGATCCCACAGATACGCAGTATTTT. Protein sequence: CATTDPTDTQYF.